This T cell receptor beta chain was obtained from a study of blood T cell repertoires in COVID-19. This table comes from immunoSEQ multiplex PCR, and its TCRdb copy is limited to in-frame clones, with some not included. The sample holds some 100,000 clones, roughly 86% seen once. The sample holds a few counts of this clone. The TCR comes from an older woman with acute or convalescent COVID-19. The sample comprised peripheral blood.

The CDR3 DNA reads TGTGCCAGCAGCTTAGTTAGCGGGATTGGCACAGATACGCAGTATTTT. Translating gives CASSLVSGIGTDTQYF. J is TRBJ2-3 and V is TRBV7-9; 8 bases map to TRBD2. CDR3 length: 16 amino acids. V gave up 1 base and J gave up 1 base; unmatched junction bases: 4. Germline V gene lookup returns CDR1 SEHNR and CDR2 FQNEAQ (reference sequence).